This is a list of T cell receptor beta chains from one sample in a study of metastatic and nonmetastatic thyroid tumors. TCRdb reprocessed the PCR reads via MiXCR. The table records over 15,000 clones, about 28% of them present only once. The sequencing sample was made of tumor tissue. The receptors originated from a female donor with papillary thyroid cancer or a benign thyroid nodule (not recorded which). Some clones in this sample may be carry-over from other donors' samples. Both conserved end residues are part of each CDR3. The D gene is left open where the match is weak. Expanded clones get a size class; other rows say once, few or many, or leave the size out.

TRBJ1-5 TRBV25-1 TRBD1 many CASSTGGRPQHF TGTGCCAGCAGTACAGGGGGCAGGCCCCAGCATTTT
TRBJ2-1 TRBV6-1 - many CASSIVVTLFNNEQFF TGTGCCAGCAGCATCGTAGTCACACTATTTAACAATGAGCAGTTCTTC
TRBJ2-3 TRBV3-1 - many CASSQGIADTQYF TGTGCCAGCAGCCAAGGGATAGCAGATACGCAGTATTTT
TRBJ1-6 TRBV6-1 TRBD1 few CASSTGTDNSPLHF TGTGCCAGCAGTACCGGGACAGATAATTCACCCCTCCACTTT
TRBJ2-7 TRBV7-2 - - CASSLGDVSSYEQYF TGTGCCAGCAGCTTAGGGGACGTTAGCTCCTACGAGCAGTACTTC
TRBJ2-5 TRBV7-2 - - CASTRTVQETQYF TGTGCCAGCACCCGAACGGTGCAAGAGACCCAGTACTTC
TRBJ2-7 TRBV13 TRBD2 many CASSRKNRGETSGRTTYEQYF TGTGCCAGCAGCCGGAAAAACCGGGGGGAAACTAGCGGGAGAACTACCTACGAGCAGTACTTC
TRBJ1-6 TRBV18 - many CASSPRLQGPYNSPLHF TGTGCCAGCTCACCACGGCTACAGGGCCCCTATAATTCACCCCTCCACTTT
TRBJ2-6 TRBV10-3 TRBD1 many CAISGGQGNSGANVLTF TGTGCCATCAGTGGGGGACAGGGCAACTCTGGGGCCAACGTCCTGACTTTC
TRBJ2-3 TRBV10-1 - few CASSESGSTDTQYF TGCGCCAGCAGTGAGTCGGGATCTACAGATACGCAGTATTTT
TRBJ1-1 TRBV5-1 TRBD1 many CASRRTGGDTEAFF TGCGCCAGCAGACGGACAGGGGGAGACACTGAAGCTTTCTTT
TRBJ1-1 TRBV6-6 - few CASSYSEGNTESFF TGTGCCAGCAGTTACTCTGAGGGAAACACTGAATCTTTCTTT
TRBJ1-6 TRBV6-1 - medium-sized CASSGVGQGSLENSPLHF TGTGCCAGCAGTGGGGTTGGGCAGGGGTCGCTTGAAAATTCACCCCTCCACTTT
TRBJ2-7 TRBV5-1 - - CASSQYSGSSYEQYF TGCGCCAGCAGCCAATATAGCGGCAGCTCCTACGAGCAGTACTTC
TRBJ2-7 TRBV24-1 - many CATSSVTEFPYEQYF TGTGCCACCTCGTCGGTAACGGAGTTTCCCTACGAGCAGTACTTC
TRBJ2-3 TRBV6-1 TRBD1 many CASIRQGTDTQYF TGTGCCAGCATTCGACAGGGTACAGATACGCAGTATTTT
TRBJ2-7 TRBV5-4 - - CASSLGGSPVSYEQYF TGCGCCAGCAGCTTGGGAGGCAGTCCCGTCTCCTACGAGCAGTACTTC
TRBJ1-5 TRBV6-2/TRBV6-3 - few CASRGLGGGDQPQHF TGTGCCAGCAGAGGACTTGGGGGGGGCGATCAGCCCCAGCATTTT
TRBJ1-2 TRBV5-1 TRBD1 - CASSVQGGDGYTF TGCGCCAGCAGCGTACAGGGGGGAGATGGCTACACCTTC
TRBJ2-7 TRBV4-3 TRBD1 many CASSPSGQGGYEQYF TGCGCCAGCAGCCCCTCGGGACAGGGGGGTTACGAGCAGTACTTC
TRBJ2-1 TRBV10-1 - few CASSESSLLCSEQFF TGCGCCAGCAGTGAGTCCAGTCTGCTATGCAGTGAGCAGTTCTTC
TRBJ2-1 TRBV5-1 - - CASHGGPTYNEQFF TGCGCCAGCCACGGCGGCCCAACCTACAATGAGCAGTTCTTC
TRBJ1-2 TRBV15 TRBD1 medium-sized CATSRTGEGYGYTF TGTGCCACCAGTCGGACAGGGGAAGGCTATGGCTACACCTTC
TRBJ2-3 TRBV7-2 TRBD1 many CASSPHLRGQDTQYF TGTGCCAGCAGCCCACACCTCAGGGGGCAAGATACGCAGTATTTT